The present entry profiles one T cell receptor beta chain with its context. The data are from a study of blood T cell repertoires in COVID-19. Per the germline V gene, CDR1 is SGHKS and CDR2 is YYEKEE (reference sequence). The CDR3 has 17 amino acids. Germline trimming cut 0 bases from V and 3 bases from J; bases unmatched to any gene: 7. Assay used: immunoSEQ multiplex PCR; TCRdb lists only in-frame clones, some missing. The sample includes 250,000 to 300,000 clones, around nine tenths of them seen just once. The sample consisted of PBMCs or T cells enriched from blood (not recorded which). This TCR came from a woman aged 55 to 70 who had recovered from COVID-19. The chain is built from TRBV5-5 and TRBJ2-3; TRBD2 aligns across 10 bases. The chain's CDR3 is CASSLASSGRRTDTQYF. In DNA, the CDR3 is TGTGCCAGCAGCTTGGCGTCTAGCGGGAGAAGGACAGATACGCAGTATTTT.